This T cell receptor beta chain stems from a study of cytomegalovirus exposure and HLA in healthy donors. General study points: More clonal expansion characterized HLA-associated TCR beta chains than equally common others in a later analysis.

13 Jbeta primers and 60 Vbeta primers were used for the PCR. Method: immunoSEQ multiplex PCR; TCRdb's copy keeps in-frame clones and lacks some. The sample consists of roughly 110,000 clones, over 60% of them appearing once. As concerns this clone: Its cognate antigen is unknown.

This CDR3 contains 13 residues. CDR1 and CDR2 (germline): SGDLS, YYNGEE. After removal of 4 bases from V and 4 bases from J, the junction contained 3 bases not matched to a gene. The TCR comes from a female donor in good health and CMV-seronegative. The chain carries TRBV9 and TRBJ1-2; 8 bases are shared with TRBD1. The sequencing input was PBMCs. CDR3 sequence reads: CASSQTGGYGYTF. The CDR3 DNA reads TGTGCCAGCAGCCAAACAGGGGGCTATGGCTACACCTTC.